A single sample gave rise to the 27 T cell receptor beta chains below, sequenced in a study of post-analysis software for immune sequencing data. These receptors are not linked to any known antigen. Study-wide results and limits: Several TRBV segments were more frequent in patients than controls; TRBV5-6, TRBV5-1 and TRBV20-1 belonged to this group.

The TCR beta cDNA libraries contained unique molecular identifiers. Each CDR3 protein is one row after TCRdb ran MiXCR on the PCR reads. The top ten clones hold approximately 4.5% of a sample with 750,000 to 950,000 distinct CDR3 sequences, 53% of them seen once. Input material: blood. The receptors were gathered from a girl aged 5-17 years with multiple sclerosis.

V is TRBV6-1 and J is TRBJ2-7; no clear D gene. Trimming pared 2 bases from V and 1 base from J, leaving 9 bases between. Germline V gene data show CDR1 as MNHNS and CDR2 as SASEGT. This CDR3 is built from 14 residues. The CDR3 here is CASSESWQSYEQYF. The CDR3 bases are TGTGCCAGCAGTGAATCATGGCAGTCCTACGAGCAGTACTTC.

As regards this clonotype: The junction differs from germline at one of its ends, possibly a read error. This chain connects TRBV5-1 to TRBJ2-5; the D gene is possibly TRBD1 (6 bases). This CDR3 is built from 12 residues. Per the germline V gene, CDR1 is SGHRS and CDR2 is YFSETQ. CDR3 bases: TGCGCCACCCGGGACAATCAAGAGACCCGGTACTTC. Its protein is CATRDNQETRYF.

V and J are TRBV5-1 and TRBJ2-1; 13 nucleotides agree with TRBD2. The V segment lost 4 bases and the J segment 4 bases; nucleotides outside the gene matches: 8. Per the germline V gene, CDR1 is SGHRS and CDR2 is YFSETQ. The CDR3 consists of 17 residues. Written as DNA, the CDR3 is TGCGCCAGCAGCGAGGGACTAGCGGGACCCAAATACAATGAGCAGTTCTTC. It codes for CASSEGLAGPKYNEQFF.

The chain uses TRBV7-2 and TRBJ1-4, with TRBD1 as a possible D gene (5 bases). V was shortened by 1 base and J by 2 bases, with 8 bases between the two germline ends. From germline, CDR1 is SGHTA and CDR2 FQGNSA. CDR3 size: 15 residues. CDR3 nucleotides: TGTGCCAGCAGCTTAGATGGGGACACTAATGAAAAACTGTTTTTT. Protein: CASSLDGDTNEKLFF.

This clonotype was detected only a few times. The V call is TRBV7-9, the J call TRBJ1-2; D remains ambiguous. CDR1 is SEHNR and CDR2 is FQNEAQ in the germline V gene (reference sequence). Trimming stripped 1 base from V and 5 bases from J, with 8 bases between. The CDR3 runs 13 residues. The CDR3 DNA follows: TGTGCCAGCAGCTTAGGGACCTTATATGGCTACACCTTC. This sequence encodes CASSLGTLYGYTF.

This clonotype was seen a few times. The chain has TRBV5-1 and TRBJ2-1; D may correspond to TRBD1 or TRBD2 (5 bases each). The CDR3 length is 14 residues. The germline V and J ends were trimmed by 2 bases and 10 bases, with 16 bases remaining between them. CDR1 is SGHRS, CDR2 YFSETQ, per germline. CDR3 loop: CASSLGRDVYEQFF. CDR3 DNA: TGCGCCAGCAGCTTAGGTCGGGACGTGTACGAGCAGTTCTTC.

In DNA, the CDR3 is TGCAGCGTTGAAAATTACGGGGATAGCGGGAGAACATACGAGCAGTACTTC. This translates into CSVENYGDSGRTYEQYF. The V gene is TRBV29-1, the J gene TRBJ2-4; 9 bases are a match to TRBD2. The J call may be mistaken, given a closer DNA end match to TRBJ2-7. Germline V gene data show CDR1 as SQVTM and CDR2 as ANQGSEA. This CDR3 is built from 17 residues.

The chain employs TRBV12-3 or TRBV12-4 and TRBJ2-7, with D unresolved. There are 12 residues in the CDR3. With 7 bases removed from V and 0 bases from J, the gap between germline ends came to 7 bases. The CDR3, as DNA: TGTGCCAGCACCAACGACTCCTACGAGCAGTACTTC. Protein product: CASTNDSYEQYF.

The V and J genes are TRBV6-1 and TRBJ2-5, with D maybe TRBD2 (6 bases). The ends were cut back, 5 bases at V and 11 bases at J, with 18 bases in the middle. In germline, CDR1 is MNHNS, CDR2 SASEGT. The CDR3 is made up of 13 amino acids. The CDR3 loop reads CASSTRGMQEQYF. The CDR3 nucleotides are TGTGCCAGCAGTACCCGGGGGATGCAGGAGCAGTACTTC.

This chain links TRBV6-1 with TRBJ2-1, with 8 nucleotides matching TRBD1. The germline gives CDR1 MNHNS, CDR2 SASEGT. V lost 4 bases and J lost 3; bases outside the gene matches: 5. The CDR3 loop spans 15 amino acids. The CDR3 coding sequence is TGTGCCAGCAGTGCTATGGGACAGGTCTACAATGAGCAGTTCTTC. It encodes CASSAMGQVYNEQFF.

The V gene is TRBV5-1, the J gene TRBJ2-1, with D tentatively TRBD1 (6 bases). The CDR3 runs 13 residues. V lost 0 bases and J 14 bases, leaving 15 bases between the germline ends. Germline assignment: CDR1 SGHRS and CDR2 YFSETQ. Here the CDR3 DNA reads TGCGCCAGCAGCTTGGACAGGGCGGGTCGGAAGTTCTTC. This translates into CASSLDRAGRKFF.

The rearrangement links TRBV12-3 or TRBV12-4 to TRBJ2-3, with D hard to call. Trimming pared 3 bases from V and 6 bases from J, leaving 10 bases between. The CDR3 totals 13 residues. The CDR3 reads CASSFRDGDTQYF. CDR3 DNA: TGTGCCAGCAGTTTTCGCGATGGGGATACGCAGTATTTT.

In its sample, this clonotype was seen a few times. This CDR3 is CASRVGSPNEKLFF. The CDR3 DNA follows: TGTGCCAGCAGGGTGGGGTCCCCTAATGAAAAACTGTTTTTT. The chain uses TRBV28 and TRBJ1-4, with D unclear. This CDR3 contains 14 residues. V was cut by 6 bases and J by 3 bases, with 11 bases left in between. Germline V lookup: CDR1 MDHEN, CDR2 SYDVKM.

Points on this clonotype: At one end the junction does not follow the germline gene, possibly because of a read error. The CDR3 here is CSVAYGTGGHKGTDTQYF. Here the CDR3 DNA reads TGCAGTGTTGCTTACGGGACAGGGGGCCACAAAGGCACAGATACGCAGTATTTT. The rearrangement joins TRBV29-1 to TRBJ2-3; 12 bases are shared with TRBD1. Germline V gene data show CDR1 as SQVTM and CDR2 as ANQGSEA. CDR3 length: 18 amino acids.

The gene calls are TRBV30 and TRBJ1-2, with D perhaps TRBD1 (6 bases). V was pared by 3 bases and J by 3 bases, with 14 bases between. The CDR3 loop spans 14 amino acids. Germline V lookup: CDR1 GTSNPN, CDR2 SVGIG (reference sequence). The CDR3 region has the DNA TGTGCCTGGAGGATCAAGGGGGTCGACTATGGCTACACCTTC. This gives the protein CAWRIKGVDYGYTF.

This clonotype was picked up a small number of times. The chain links TRBV6-5 to TRBJ1-5; no firm D call. V gave up 7 bases and J gave up 6 bases, with 16 bases separating them. The CDR3 is 14 amino acids. Germline V gene sequence: CDR1 MNHEY, CDR2 SVGAGI. CDR3 sequence reads: CASTSLAGSQPQHF. CDR3 bases: TGTGCCAGCACCTCCCTTGCGGGGAGTCAGCCCCAGCATTTT.

CDR3 nucleotide sequence: TGTGCCAGCACAGACCTAGCTGGTGCCTATGGCTACACCTTC. Translation gives CASTDLAGAYGYTF. The chain couples TRBV21-1 to TRBJ1-2. TRBV21-1 represents a pseudogene. CDR3 length: 14 amino acids.

The chain uses TRBV3-1 and TRBJ2-7; tentative D call: TRBD2 (6 bases). Germline loops: CDR1 LGHDT, CDR2 YNNKEL (reference sequence). Trimming removed 3 bases from V and 1 base from J, with 13 bases in between. CDR3 length: 15 amino acids. CDR3 in DNA: TGTGCCAGCAGCCACCGGGACGGGGGATCCTACGAGCAGTACTTC. Residues: CASSHRDGGSYEQYF.

The chain links TRBV5-1 to TRBJ2-1; 8 nucleotides align to TRBD2. With V trimmed by 4 bases and J by 2 bases, 5 bases remained unmatched. Germline V gives CDR1 SGHRS, CDR2 YFSETQ. The CDR3 runs 15 residues. CDR3 loop: CASSVGLAAYNEQFF. DNA for the CDR3: TGCGCCAGCAGCGTAGGACTAGCCGCCTACAATGAGCAGTTCTTC.

The chain joins TRBV27 to TRBJ1-5; 7 nucleotides align to TRBD1. Germline-derived CDR1 and CDR2 are MNHEY and SMNVEV (reference sequence). The CDR3 spans 13 residues. J gave up 3 bases and V 6 bases, and 2 bases lay outside the gene matches. As DNA, the CDR3 is TGTGCCAGCAGCGGACAGGTCAATCAGCCCCAGCATTTT. It encodes CASSGQVNQPQHF.

CDR3 coding DNA: TGTGCCAGCAGTGAATATCATGGCGGCCCGGGGTCTGGGGCCAACGTCCTGACTTTC. Translated, it gives CASSEYHGGPGSGANVLTF. V usage is TRBV25-1 and J usage is TRBJ2-6; perhaps TRBD2 as D (5 bases). With 0 bases removed from V and 1 base from J, the gap between germline ends came to 16 bases. CDR1 is MGHDK, CDR2 SYGVNS, per germline. The length of the CDR3 is 19 residues.

Points on this clonotype: The junction departs from the called germline gene at one end, perhaps through a read error. The V call is TRBV29-1, the J call TRBJ1-2; TRBD1 agrees at 10 bases. The CDR3 totals 18 residues. Germline-derived CDR1 and CDR2 are SQVTM and ANQGSEA. This CDR3 is CGVEDYETGGALGYGYTF. In DNA form, the CDR3 reads TGCGGCGTTGAAGATTACGAGACAGGGGGCGCTTTGGGCTATGGCTACACCTTC.

The chain joins TRBV28 to TRBJ2-6; the D is unclear. The CDR3 runs to 14 residues. V lost 6 bases to trimming and J lost 1 base, with 7 bases between them. The germline gives CDR1 MDHEN, CDR2 SYDVKM. The CDR3 region is CASSRLSGANVLTF. The CDR3, as DNA: TGTGCCAGCAGCCGGCTTTCTGGGGCCAACGTCCTGACTTTC. The whole variable domain, filled in from reference TRBV28 and TRBJ2-6, reads DVKVTQSSRYLVKRTGEKVFLECVQDMDHENMFWYRQDPGLGLRLIYFSYDVKMKEKGDIPEGYSVSREKKERFSLILESASTNQTSMYLCASSRLSGANVLTFGAGSRLTVL.

The rearrangement links TRBV4-2 to TRBJ2-4, with 7 bases lining up with TRBD1. The germline CDR1 and CDR2 sequences are LGHNA and YNFKEQ. The V and J ends lost 0 bases and 10 bases, in that order; junction bases with no gene match: 6. The CDR3 loop spans 14 amino acids. In nucleotides, the CDR3 is TGTGCCAGCAGCCAAGATCACAGGGGTGAGATTCAGTACTTC. As protein: CASSQDHRGEIQYF.

The chain has TRBV3-1 and TRBJ2-7; the D gene is possibly TRBD2 (6 bases). The V end was cut by 1 base, the J end by 7 bases, with 20 bases between. The CDR3 runs to 16 residues. Germline CDR1 and CDR2: LGHDT and YNNKEL (reference sequence). As DNA, the CDR3 is TGTGCCAGCAGCCAAGTGTCGGCGGGCCATGGGGGGGAGCAGTACTTC. This codes for CASSQVSAGHGGEQYF.

This rearrangement joins TRBV28 to TRBJ2-1; D is unclear. The CDR3 totals 13 residues. V lost 4 bases and J lost 5, with 9 bases in between. Germline CDR1 and CDR2: MDHEN and SYDVKM. The CDR3 region is CASSSRINNEQFF. CDR3 in DNA: TGTGCCAGCAGTTCCCGCATTAACAATGAGCAGTTCTTC.

This clonotype has more than one count but fewer than ten. This chain connects TRBV2 to TRBJ2-5; D unclear. Germline values: CDR1 SNHLY, CDR2 FYNNEI. V was cut by 10 bases and J by 4 bases, with 16 bases left in between. CDR3 length equals 13 residues. The CDR3: CATGMGIRETQYF. The CDR3 nucleotides are TGTGCCACCGGAATGGGGATTCGAGAGACCCAGTACTTC.